One sample yielded the 28 T cell receptor beta chains listed below, sequenced in a study of blood T cell repertoires in COVID-19. Assay used: immunoSEQ multiplex PCR; TCRdb lists only in-frame clones, some missing. The sample carries over 60,000 clones, approximately 73% recorded once. The sequenced sample was peripheral blood. The receptors were sampled from a man aged 60 to 75 with COVID-19, enrolled during active disease.

The V gene is TRBV19, the J gene TRBJ1-5, with no clear D. Between the trimmed V and J ends, which lost 9 bases and 4 bases, there was a span of 7 bases. This CDR3 is 11 amino acids long. Germline CDR1 reads LNHDA; CDR2 reads SQIVND (reference sequence). The CDR3 nucleotides are TGTGCCAGCCTCGCGAATCAGCCCCAGCATTTT. Translating gives CASLANQPQHF.

The chain recombines TRBV5-6 with TRBJ2-2; TRBD1 is a possible D gene (6 bases). The CDR3 runs to 15 residues. Germline V gene lookup returns CDR1 SGHDT and CDR2 YYEEEE. Trimming removed 1 base from V and 1 base from J, with 8 bases in between. The CDR3 region has the DNA TGTGCCAGCAGCTTGCAGGGGAAGAACACCGGGGAGCTGTTTTTT. It is translated as CASSLQGKNTGELFF.

The chain couples TRBV5-1 to TRBJ1-3; 10 bases are shared with TRBD1. The germline V gene has CDR1 SGHRS and CDR2 YFSETQ. CDR3 length: 21 amino acids. Trimming cost V 4 bases and J 6 bases; bases outside gene matches: 25. Written as DNA, the CDR3 is TGCGCCAGCAGCCGATCACCGCCTGGACAGGGGGATTTTGATATGAAAAACACCATATATTTT. It specifies CASSRSPPGQGDFDMKNTIYF.

CDR3 amino acids: CASSPAGSYNEQFF. In nucleotides, the CDR3 is TGTGCCAGCAGCCCGGCGGGCTCCTACAATGAGCAGTTCTTC. The gene calls are TRBV9 and TRBJ2-1, with D perhaps matching TRBD2 (5 bases). Germline V gene data show CDR1 as SGDLS and CDR2 as YYNGEE. The ends were cut back, 4 bases at V and 0 bases at J, with 8 bases in the middle. This CDR3 comprises 14 residues.

The V gene is TRBV28, the J gene TRBJ1-1, with 11 bases matching TRBD1. This CDR3 has 14 amino acids. Germline values: CDR1 MDHEN, CDR2 SYDVKM. V lost 7 bases and J lost 6; bases outside the gene matches: 7. This CDR3 is CASTRDRGEPEAFF. In DNA form, the CDR3 reads TGTGCCAGCACCAGGGACAGGGGGGAACCTGAAGCTTTCTTT.

The rearrangement joins TRBV18 to TRBJ1-1; D is uncertain. The CDR3 is 15 residues long. From germline, CDR1 is KGHSH and CDR2 LQKENI. V was cut by 3 bases and J by 1 base, with 12 bases left in between. The CDR3 DNA reads as TGTGCCAGCTCACCCCAGATAAGCGGGAACACTGAAGCTTTCTTT. This gives the protein CASSPQISGNTEAFF.

The V call is TRBV18, the J call TRBJ2-1; D is perhaps TRBD2 (5 bases). The germline V gene encodes CDR1 KGHSH and CDR2 LQKENI. V dropped 4 bases and J dropped 0 bases, with 13 bases sitting between them. CDR3 length: 16 amino acids. As DNA, the CDR3 is TGTGCCAGCTCACTAGCGCCGCCGAGCTCCTACAATGAGCAGTTCTTC. It encodes CASSLAPPSSYNEQFF.

The CDR3 sequence is CASSLSGQGDTEAFF. CDR3 DNA: TGCGCCAGCAGCTTGTCGGGACAGGGAGACACTGAAGCTTTCTTT. The chain carries TRBV5-1 and TRBJ1-1, with 9 bases fitting TRBD1. V lost 1 base, J lost 3 bases, and 4 bases stayed unmatched. This CDR3 is built from 15 residues. CDR1 is SGHRS, CDR2 YFSETQ, per germline.

The chain has TRBV9 and TRBJ2-3; the D gene is possibly TRBD2 (7 bases). This CDR3 spans 16 amino acids. CDR1 SGDLS and CDR2 YYNGEE come from the germline V gene. Trimming pared 4 bases from V and 4 bases from J, leaving 19 bases between. CDR3 residues: CASSPPSTGGADTQYF. The CDR3 coding sequence is TGTGCCAGCAGCCCTCCCTCCACGGGGGGCGCAGATACGCAGTATTTT.

The genes are TRBV29-1 and TRBJ2-3; D is uncertain. CDR3 length: 12 residues. Germline values: CDR1 SQVTM, CDR2 ANQGSEA. Here the CDR3 DNA reads TGCAGTCCTAATCTCCGCACAGATACGCAGTATTTT. Protein sequence: CSPNLRTDTQYF.

The genes are TRBV18 and TRBJ2-5, with 8 bases fitting TRBD1. Losses at the gene ends were 6 bases for V and 1 base for J; bases not matched to a gene: 4. Germline loops: CDR1 KGHSH, CDR2 LQKENI. The CDR3 consists of 14 residues. CDR3 amino acids: CASSGTGLQETQYF. The CDR3 DNA follows: TGTGCCAGCTCTGGGACAGGCCTCCAAGAGACCCAGTACTTC.

The chain joins TRBV27 to TRBJ1-5; 8 bases are a match to TRBD1. From germline, CDR1 is MNHEY and CDR2 SMNVEV (reference sequence). There are 15 residues in the CDR3. V gave up 4 bases and J gave up 3 bases; unmatched junction bases: 5. The CDR3 nucleotides read TGTGCCAGCAGTTCCGACAGGGGTGCCAATCAGCCCCAGCATTTT. Residues: CASSSDRGANQPQHF.

J is TRBJ1-5 and V is TRBV9; the D gene is possibly TRBD1 (5 bases). CDR3 length equals 16 residues. V lost 0 bases to trimming and J lost 0 bases, with 10 bases between them. CDR1 is SGDLS, CDR2 YYNGEE, per germline. CDR3 region: CASSVEGVNSNQPQHF. CDR3 nucleotide sequence: TGTGCCAGCAGCGTAGAAGGGGTCAATAGCAATCAGCCCCAGCATTTT.

This clone was observed a handful of times. This rearrangement joins TRBV7-6 to TRBJ1-5; D gene ambiguous. Trimming took 1 base from V and 3 from J, leaving 16 bases between them. The CDR3 consists of 17 residues. Germline CDR1 is SGHVS and CDR2 is FNYEAQ. The CDR3 coding sequence is TGTGCCAGCAGCTTAGGGGCAGGCTTTCACCCCAATCAGCCCCAGCATTTT. It yields the protein CASSLGAGFHPNQPQHF.

The gene calls are TRBV30 and TRBJ2-3; 11 nucleotides match TRBD1. From germline, CDR1 is GTSNPN and CDR2 SVGIG (reference sequence). The CDR3 has 19 residues. After removal of 0 bases from V and 2 bases from J, the junction contained 13 bases not matched to a gene. Here the CDR3 reads CAWSVWTGGRRGNTDTQYF. CDR3 DNA sequence: TGTGCCTGGAGTGTATGGACAGGGGGCCGGCGGGGGAACACAGATACGCAGTATTTT.

This chain uses TRBV4-2 with TRBJ2-3; the D gene is possibly TRBD1 (5 bases). The CDR3 is 14 residues long. Trimming removed 0 bases from V and 3 bases from J, with 7 bases in between. Germline V gives CDR1 LGHNA, CDR2 YNFKEQ. The CDR3 protein is CASSQDRVTDTQYF. The CDR3 DNA is TGTGCCAGCAGCCAAGACAGGGTTACAGATACGCAGTATTTT.

J is TRBJ2-7 and V is TRBV21-1; TRBD2, the table's D call, lacks a check against the DNA. TRBV21-1 has pseudogene status. CDR3 length: 15 residues. In nucleotides, the CDR3 is TGTGCCAGCAGCAAAGCGGTGAGGGATGTCTACGAGCAGTACTTC. As protein: CASSKAVRDVYEQYF.

V and J are TRBV2 and TRBJ2-5; D is unresolved. V gave up 3 bases and J gave up 5 bases, with 10 bases separating them. Germline V gene lookup returns CDR1 SNHLY and CDR2 FYNNEI. The CDR3 runs to 13 residues. The CDR3 DNA is TGTGCCAGCAGTGACCGTCCCGGGGAGACCCAGTACTTC. It specifies CASSDRPGETQYF.

The chain joins TRBV11-2 to TRBJ1-2; TRBD1 matches at 7 bases. V was clipped by 5 bases and J by 5 bases; unmatched bases: 5. The CDR3 sequence is 13 residues long. The V gene's germline CDR1 is SGHAT and CDR2 FQNNGV. The DNA of the CDR3 is TGTGCCAGCAGCCAAGGGACAGCTTATGGCTACACCTTC. Residues: CASSQGTAYGYTF.

V gene TRBV11-3 combines with J gene TRBJ2-7; 8 bases line up with TRBD1. CDR1 SGHNT and CDR2 YENEEA come from the germline V gene. The V gene end was trimmed by 1 base and the J gene end by 1 base; junction bases not matched to a gene: 3. The CDR3 totals 15 residues. The CDR3 DNA reads TGTGCCAGCAGCTTAGTAACAGGGGGTTCCTACGAGCAGTACTTC. This encodes CASSLVTGGSYEQYF.

This chain connects TRBV7-9 to TRBJ2-5; possibly TRBD1 for D (6 bases). The CDR3 loop spans 14 amino acids. Germline loops: CDR1 SEHNR, CDR2 FQNEAQ (reference sequence). V shed 4 bases and J shed 5 bases, with 14 bases lying between them. CDR3 bases: TGTGCCAGCAGCTCCCAGGGGCTCGAGGAGACCCAGTACTTC. It translates to CASSSQGLEETQYF.

The rearrangement joins TRBV19 to TRBJ2-1, with TRBD2 matching over 13 bases. The trim removed 7 bases at V and 0 bases at J, leaving 9 bases unmatched. CDR1 is LNHDA, CDR2 SQIVND, per germline (reference sequence). The CDR3 totals 18 residues. The CDR3 DNA reads TGTGCCAGTACCCCAAGGGGACTAGCGGGGAACTCCTACAATGAGCAGTTCTTC. It is translated as CASTPRGLAGNSYNEQFF.

J is TRBJ2-1 and V is TRBV4-1, with 11 positions matching TRBD2. This CDR3 is 17 amino acids long. Germline CDR1 reads MGHRA; CDR2 reads YSYEKL. The V segment lost 0 bases and the J segment 9 bases; nucleotides outside the gene matches: 10. The CDR3 reads CASSQDRELAGEGEQFF. Written as DNA, the CDR3 is TGCGCCAGCAGCCAAGATCGGGAACTAGCGGGGGAGGGTGAGCAGTTCTTC.

The rearrangement joins TRBV13 to TRBJ2-7; 9 nucleotides match TRBD2. CDR1 PRHDT and CDR2 FYEKMQ come from the germline V gene (reference sequence). The CDR3 runs to 14 residues. V gave up 3 bases and J gave up 6 bases; unmatched junction bases: 6. CDR3 protein: CASSLREGNGEQYF. CDR3 bases: TGTGCCAGCAGCTTGCGGGAGGGAAACGGCGAGCAGTACTTC.

The chain uses TRBV28 and TRBJ2-3; 10 bases agree with TRBD1. V shed 3 bases and J 5 bases; nucleotides not matched to a gene: 8. This CDR3 is 16 amino acids long. Looked up from germline, CDR1 is MDHEN and CDR2 is SYDVKM. The CDR3 nucleotides read TGTGCCAGCAGTTTTCTTATCGGGACAGGGGAAGATACGCAGTATTTT. Translation gives CASSFLIGTGEDTQYF.

The chain combines TRBV12-3 or TRBV12-4 with TRBJ2-1, with 10 bases identical to TRBD2. With V trimmed by 6 bases and J by 7 bases, 3 bases remained unmatched. The CDR3 contains 13 residues. CDR3 sequence reads: CASRLAGKNEQFF. CDR3 DNA: TGTGCCAGCAGACTAGCGGGAAAAAATGAGCAGTTCTTC.

In its sample, this clone was seen many times. The chain uses TRBV30 and TRBJ2-7, with 12 bases fitting TRBD1. The CDR3 spans 13 residues. Unmatched junction bases numbered 3, after V lost 5 bases and J lost 4 bases. Germline V CDR1 and CDR2: GTSNPN, SVGIG (reference sequence). The CDR3 protein is CAWRDRGPYEQYF. The CDR3 bases are TGTGCCTGGCGGGACAGGGGGCCATACGAGCAGTACTTC.

The gene calls are TRBV12-3 or TRBV12-4 and TRBJ1-5, with TRBD1 matching 8 bases. This CDR3 is 13 amino acids long. Germline trimming cut 6 bases from V and 5 bases from J; bases unmatched to any gene: 3. CDR3 loop: CASSPDRDQPQHF. CDR3 sequence (DNA): TGTGCCAGCAGCCCGGACAGGGATCAGCCCCAGCATTTT.